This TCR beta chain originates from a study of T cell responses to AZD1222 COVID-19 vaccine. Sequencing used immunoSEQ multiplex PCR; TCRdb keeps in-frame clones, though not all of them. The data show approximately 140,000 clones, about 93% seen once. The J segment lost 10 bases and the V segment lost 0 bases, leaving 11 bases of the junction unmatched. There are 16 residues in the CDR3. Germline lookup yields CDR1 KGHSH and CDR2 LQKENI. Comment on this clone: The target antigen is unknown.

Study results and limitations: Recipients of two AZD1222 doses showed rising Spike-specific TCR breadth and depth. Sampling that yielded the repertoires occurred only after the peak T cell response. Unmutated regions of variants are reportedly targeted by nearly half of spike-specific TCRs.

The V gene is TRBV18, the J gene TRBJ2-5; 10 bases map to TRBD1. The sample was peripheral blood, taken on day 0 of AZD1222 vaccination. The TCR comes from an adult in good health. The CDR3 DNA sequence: TGTGCCAGCTCACCACCAGCCTCGCGGACAGGGGGGAGCCAGTACTTC. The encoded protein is CASSPPASRTGGSQYF.